Included here is one TCR beta chain sequence, with context. The antigen remains unidentified. This table comes from immunoSEQ multiplex PCR, and its TCRdb copy is limited to in-frame clones, with some not included. The sample includes roughly 15,000 clones, about 88% seen only once; the top ten take 4.6%. CDR3 size: 12 residues. Germline-derived CDR1 and CDR2 are SGHRS and YFSETQ. V was cut by 2 bases and J by 1 base, with 3 bases left in between. The data were taken from a study of PD-1 blockade in mismatch repair-deficient tumors. Regarding time point: roughly ten-day in vitro stimulation with candidate neoantigen peptide 6. The study, taken as a whole, reports: After pembrolizumab, tumor-resident clones rose rapidly, then generally contracted before radiologic responses.

The receptor's source is an adult with mismatch repair-deficient cancer. V gene TRBV5-1 combines with J gene TRBJ1-1; D gene uncertain. Sequencing used cells cultured in vitro, obtained from a patient treated with pembrolizumab. Written as DNA, the CDR3 is TGCGCCAGCAGCTTAACGAACACTGAAGCTTTCTTT. Translated, it gives CASSLTNTEAFF.